The entry that follows covers one T cell receptor (beta chain) sequence. There is no known antigen for this receptor. No clone much larger than this one lies a single base away; base qualities are absent. The CDR3 has 16 amino acids, counting the end cysteine and phenylalanine. Of all the DNA, just the CDR3 is kept, 48 bases in frame from base 1. Here V drops 0 bases and J drops 3 bases, and the junction holds 1 base not matched to any gene. The CDR1 and CDR2 encoded by the germline V gene (reference sequence) are SEHNR and FQNEAQ. The data stem from a study of T cells in localized non-small cell lung cancer (dated by TCRdb to the early 2020s). Broadly, across the study: The study analyzed T cell repertoires of hundreds of early-stage NSCLC patients, comparing tumors and uninvolved tumor-adjacent lungs. The cohort was made up of about 240 treatment-naive NSCLC patients whose localized lung tumors had been resected. The mean age of the NSCLC patients was just over 65 years, with 130 or so men and over 100 women.

At diagnosis, peripheral blood, uninvolved tumor-adjacent lung and tumor were collected and were preserved as a mix of fresh-frozen and FFPE material. For TCR repertoire profiling, blood samples were analyzed as peripheral blood mononuclear cells. Points the paper makes about the study in general: Because multi-region tumor sequencing was not done, intratumor heterogeneity could not be ruled out. Longer overall survival was associated with higher blood T cell density, whereas shorter survival was associated with higher adjacent-lung clonality. Because of the exploratory design, TCR variables were selected using unadjusted p-values without false-discovery rate correction. A median of roughly 60 of the top 100 tumor clones were detected in paired uninvolved adjacent lung, and around 27 of these tumor clones were also found among the top 100 clones of the paired uninvolved adjacent lung. Uninvolved tumor-adjacent lung showed the highest T cell clonality, higher than tumor, which suggests more focused antigenic responses in the uninvolved tumor-adjacent lung.

TCR beta CDR3 regions were sequenced from DNA using the immunoSEQ Assay. On the authors' methods: To compute T cell density, TCR beta template counts were normalized to usable DNA, which was estimated by amplifying housekeeping genes. Richness was estimated with the preseqR package, extrapolating to 400,000 templates for PBMC samples and 120,000 templates for tissue samples. Clonality was defined as one minus Pielou's evenness. Tissue-enriched TCRs were identified through differential abundance testing performed on productive amino-acid clonotypes, with a minimum total count of 5 and an alpha of 0.1. The Jaccard Index and the Morisita Overlap Index were used to measure repertoire overlap between compartments. TCR beta CDR3s were clustered by GLIPH together with public tetramer-defined viral CDR3s, and at least three viral sequences plus V-gene enrichment were required for viral motifs. Sourced from immuneACCESS, this table was stored by TCRdb with only in-frame sequences that have V and J called. A share of the clones is absent; for the studies checked, an unresolved V gene accounts for under half, and the remainder has no known explanation. That table furnishes V, J and clone size, whereas the DNA furnished D and trimming. The sample table lists about 74,000 clones, roughly 83% of them with a count of one. Under 1.5% of the sample comes from the top ten.

The V and J genes are TRBV7-9 and TRBJ2-1; TRBD2 agrees with 11 junctional bases. The source was peripheral blood, collected before any cancer treatment. The clonotype comes from a female donor over 55 with stage I lung adenocarcinoma. The CDR3 sequence is CASSLAGLAGYNEQFF. The nucleotides are TGTGCCAGCAGCTTAGCAGGACTAGCGGGCTACAATGAGCAGTTCTTC.